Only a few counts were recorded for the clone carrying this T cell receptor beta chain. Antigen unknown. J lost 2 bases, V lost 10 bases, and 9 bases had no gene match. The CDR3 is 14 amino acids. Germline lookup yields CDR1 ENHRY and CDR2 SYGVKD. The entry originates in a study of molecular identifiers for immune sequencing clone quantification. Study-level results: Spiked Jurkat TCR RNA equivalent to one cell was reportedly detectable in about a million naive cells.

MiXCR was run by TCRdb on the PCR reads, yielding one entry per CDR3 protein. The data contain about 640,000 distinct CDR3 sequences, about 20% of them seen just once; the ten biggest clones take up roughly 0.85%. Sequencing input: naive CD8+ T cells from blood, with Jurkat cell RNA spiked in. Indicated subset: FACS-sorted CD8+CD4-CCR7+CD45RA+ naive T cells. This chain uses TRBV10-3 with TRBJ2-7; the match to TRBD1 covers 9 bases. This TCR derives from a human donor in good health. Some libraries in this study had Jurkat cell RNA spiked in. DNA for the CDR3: TGTGCCACAATGGGACAGGGATTAACCTACGAGCAGTACTTC. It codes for CATMGQGLTYEQYF.